The rows below give T cell receptor beta chains drawn from one sample of a study of identical twins. Via MiXCR, TCRdb re-called the 5' RACE reads, giving one row per CDR3 protein. This table has a few hundred thousand distinct CDR3 sequences, about 8.9% appearing once. The sample was also reused in another study, on yellow fever vaccine responses in identical twins.

The sequencing input was CD8+ T cells sorted from blood. These TCRs come from a woman aged 18-30 years in good health. The CDR3 runs from the conserved cysteine through the conserved F or W. Fields, in order: CDR3 length, clone size, V gene, D gene, J gene, CDR3 protein, CDR3 DNA. D genes are given only for firm matches. Size is stated for part of the rows, as once, few or many counts, or as a class when the clone is expanded.

15	-	TRBV2	TRBD2	TRBJ2-2	CASSAEAGETGELFF	TGTGCCAGCAGTGCGGAGGCGGGAGAGACCGGGGAGCTGTTTTTT
16	few	TRBV5-8	-	TRBJ2-1	CASSLPRTFSYNEQFF	TGTGCCAGCAGCTTGCCGCGGACATTCTCCTACAATGAGCAGTTCTTC
11	-	TRBV6-4	-	TRBJ2-1	CASSDGHEQFF	TGTGCCAGCAGTGACGGCCATGAGCAGTTCTTC
13	few	TRBV12-3/TRBV12-4	-	TRBJ2-3	CASSFIVTDTQYF	TGTGCCAGCAGTTTTATAGTTACAGATACGCAGTATTTT
16	few	TRBV20-1	-	TRBJ2-5	CSARDLMTTIQETQYF	TGCAGTGCTAGAGATTTAATGACTACCATACAAGAGACCCAGTACTTC
17	-	TRBV11-2	TRBD2	TRBJ2-5	CASSVRPGRLAAETQYF	TGTGCCAGCAGCGTTAGGCCAGGTCGACTAGCCGCAGAGACCCAGTACTTC
18	-	TRBV12-3/TRBV12-4	TRBD2	TRBJ2-1	CAISFAGGAASWYNEQFF	TGTGCCATCAGTTTCGCCGGGGGGGCGGCAAGTTGGTACAATGAGCAGTTCTTC
19	few	TRBV5-6	TRBD2	TRBJ2-3	CASSWQWTSGKKGTDTQYF	TGTGCCAGCAGCTGGCAGTGGACTAGCGGAAAAAAAGGCACAGATACGCAGTATTTT
19	few	TRBV4-1	TRBD2	TRBJ2-2	CASSQDRLMTGRAAGELFF	TGCGCCAGCAGCCAAGATAGATTAATGACCGGGAGGGCTGCCGGGGAGCTGTTTTTT
13	few	TRBV5-1	-	TRBJ2-3	CASSLEGGGTQYF	TGCGCCAGCAGCTTGGAAGGGGGAGGTACGCAGTATTTT
19	-	TRBV12-3/TRBV12-4	TRBD2	TRBJ2-1	CASSLSSSGRDYTYNEQFF	TGTGCCAGCAGTTTATCGTCTAGCGGGAGGGATTACACATACAATGAGCAGTTCTTC
14	many	TRBV5-1	-	TRBJ2-1	CASSPRPLDKEQFF	TGCGCCAGCAGCCCCCGACCTTTGGACAAAGAGCAGTTCTTC
13	many	TRBV5-6	TRBD1	TRBJ2-7	CASSLVQGMVQYF	TGTGCCAGCAGCTTGGTACAGGGGATGGTGCAGTACTTC
15	many	TRBV7-9	TRBD1	TRBJ1-4	CASSLVAAGGEKLFF	TGTGCCAGCAGCTTAGTAGCGGCAGGGGGCGAGAAACTGTTTTTT
15	-	TRBV6-2/TRBV6-3	-	TRBJ1-1	CASSHNDRRRSEAFF	TGTGCCAGCAGTCATAATGACAGGCGGCGTTCTGAAGCTTTCTTT
15	few	TRBV20-1	TRBD1	TRBJ1-2	CSARDRQTGDYGYTF	TGCAGTGCTAGAGATCGTCAGACAGGGGACTATGGCTACACCTTC
15	-	TRBV4-3	-	TRBJ2-2	CASSQDFRGPGELFF	TGCGCCAGCAGCCAAGATTTTCGGGGACCCGGGGAGCTGTTTTTT
16	many	TRBV7-9	-	TRBJ2-3	CASSLLSGSSTDTQYF	TGTGCCAGCAGCTTACTTTCCGGTTCTAGCACAGATACGCAGTATTTT
14	many	TRBV7-9	TRBD2	TRBJ2-3	CASRPRLAGDTQYF	TGTGCCAGCAGACCCAGACTAGCGGGAGATACGCAGTATTTT
17	many	TRBV5-6	-	TRBJ2-1	CASSLQGWLKSYNEQFF	TGTGCCAGCAGCCTGCAGGGTTGGCTTAAATCGTACAATGAGCAGTTCTTC
13	many	TRBV14	-	TRBJ1-2	CASSVGAFYGYTF	TGTGCCAGCAGTGTGGGGGCGTTCTATGGCTACACCTTC
14	-	TRBV15	TRBD2	TRBJ2-7	CATSRGLAGREQYF	TGTGCCACCAGCAGGGGACTAGCGGGGAGAGAGCAGTACTTC
14	few	TRBV11-2	TRBD1	TRBJ2-7	CASSLGSGGHEQYF	TGTGCCAGCAGCTTAGGATCAGGGGGCCACGAGCAGTACTTC
14	few	TRBV7-6	-	TRBJ2-7	CASSPGEISYEQYF	TGTGCCAGCAGCCCCGGGGAGATCTCCTACGAGCAGTACTTC
16	-	TRBV9	TRBD2	TRBJ2-5	CASSVFSGGASETQYF	TGTGCCAGCAGCGTCTTTAGCGGGGGGGCATCGGAGACCCAGTACTTC
17	-	TRBV25-1	TRBD1	TRBJ2-5	CASSAQKTTGDQETQYF	TGTGCCAGCAGTGCACAGAAGACTACAGGGGACCAAGAGACCCAGTACTTC
14	many	TRBV29-1	-	TRBJ1-5	CSVRLGGLNQPQHF	TGCAGCGTTCGCCTGGGAGGGCTCAATCAGCCCCAGCATTTT
17	-	TRBV5-1	-	TRBJ2-7	CASSLEVSGPYSYEQYF	TGCGCCAGCAGCTTGGAGGTTTCGGGACCTTACTCCTACGAGCAGTACTTC
13	many	TRBV19	-	TRBJ2-1	CASSSSDYNEQFF	TGTGCCAGTAGTAGCTCAGACTACAATGAGCAGTTCTTC
19	-	TRBV20-1	TRBD2	TRBJ2-1	CSAPPPGLAGVGSYNEQFF	TGCAGTGCTCCGCCTCCGGGACTAGCGGGAGTCGGCTCCTACAATGAGCAGTTCTTC
18	few	TRBV3-1	-	TRBJ2-6	CASSQDPWGLSGANVLTF	TGTGCCAGCAGCCAAGATCCGTGGGGTCTCTCTGGGGCCAACGTCCTGACTTTC
14	few	TRBV12-3/TRBV12-4	TRBD1	TRBJ1-4	CASSPRGQGEKLFF	TGTGCCAGCAGCCCCCGAGGACAGGGCGAGAAACTGTTTTTT
12	many	TRBV7-8	-	TRBJ2-7	CASSPTDYEQYF	TGTGCCAGCAGCCCAACCGACTACGAGCAGTACTTC
15	few	TRBV6-1	-	TRBJ2-3	CASSVLETPTDTQYF	TGTGCCAGCAGTGTCCTAGAGACCCCCACAGATACGCAGTATTTT
15	-	TRBV7-2	TRBD1	TRBJ2-5	CASSLSTGAGETQYF	TGTGCCAGCAGCTTATCGACAGGGGCGGGGGAGACCCAGTACTTC
18	few	TRBV12-3/TRBV12-4	TRBD2	TRBJ2-1	CASSLASRRLASYNEQFF	TGTGCCAGCAGTTTAGCGAGTAGGAGACTAGCTTCCTACAATGAGCAGTTCTTC
12	few	TRBV5-5	-	TRBJ1-1	CASIIVITEAFF	TGTGCCAGCATCATAGTTATTACTGAAGCTTTCTTT
13	many	TRBV29-1	-	TRBJ2-7	CSVEDLHGVEQYF	TGCAGCGTTGAAGATCTTCACGGGGTAGAGCAGTACTTC
15	many	TRBV7-8	TRBD1	TRBJ1-2	CASSPRQGEDYGYTF	TGTGCCAGCAGCCCCAGACAGGGCGAGGACTATGGCTACACCTTC
16	few	TRBV6-2/TRBV6-3	TRBD2	TRBJ2-2	CASSYGAGANTGELFF	TGTGCCAGCAGTTACGGGGCGGGAGCGAACACCGGGGAGCTGTTTTTT
14	many	TRBV10-3	TRBD2	TRBJ2-3	CAIRLADSTDTQYF	TGTGCCATCAGACTAGCGGATAGCACAGATACGCAGTATTTT
16	-	TRBV2	TRBD1	TRBJ2-5	CASSLTRQGGYETQYF	TGTGCCAGCAGTCTGACCCGCCAAGGGGGCTATGAGACCCAGTACTTC
18	few	TRBV21-1	-	TRBJ2-1	CASSKVETSGRGGNEQFF	TGTGCCAGCAGCAAAGTTGAGACTAGCGGGAGGGGTGGCAATGAGCAGTTCTTC
16	many	TRBV5-1	TRBD2	TRBJ2-1	CASSPGLAGADNEQFF	TGCGCCAGCAGCCCCGGACTAGCGGGGGCAGATAATGAGCAGTTCTTC
14	-	TRBV11-2	-	TRBJ2-1	CASSFGPRDNEQFF	TGTGCCAGCAGCTTCGGGCCTAGGGACAATGAGCAGTTCTTC
14	few	TRBV6-1	-	TRBJ1-6	CASRRLQGHSPLHF	TGTGCCAGCAGAAGACTTCAGGGGCATTCACCCCTCCACTTT
16	few	TRBV6-2/TRBV6-3	TRBD1	TRBJ2-1	CASSYIDRDRDYEQFF	TGTGCCAGCAGTTATATTGACCGGGACAGGGACTATGAGCAGTTCTTC
15	-	TRBV21-1	-	TRBJ2-7	CASSNRGVKTYEQYF	TGTGCCAGCAGCAACAGGGGGGTAAAGACCTACGAGCAGTACTTC
12	-	TRBV29-1	-	TRBJ2-7	CSVEREVGEQYF	TGCAGCGTTGAAAGGGAAGTCGGTGAGCAGTACTTC
14	-	TRBV14	TRBD1	TRBJ1-6	CASSLTGGSSPLHF	TGTGCCAGCAGCCTAACAGGGGGCAGTTCACCCCTCCACTTT
12	few	TRBV20-1	-	TRBJ2-2	CSAVMDTGELFF	TGCAGTGCTGTCATGGACACCGGGGAGCTGTTTTTT
14	-	TRBV9	-	TRBJ2-7	CASPRLQGFYEQYF	TGTGCCAGCCCTCGCCTACAGGGATTCTACGAGCAGTACTTC
15	many	TRBV6-1	-	TRBJ2-5	CASPEWVGVQETQYF	TGTGCCAGCCCCGAGTGGGTAGGGGTCCAAGAGACCCAGTACTTC
13	many	TRBV29-1	-	TRBJ1-1	CSVEGGEITEAFF	TGCAGCGTTGAAGGTGGGGAAATCACTGAAGCTTTCTTT
15	many	TRBV4-2	TRBD2	TRBJ2-1	CASSQGTSDYNEQFF	TGTGCCAGCAGCCAAGGGACTAGCGACTACAATGAGCAGTTCTTC
14	-	TRBV5-1	-	TRBJ2-5	CASSPGPIEETQYF	TGCGCCAGCAGCCCGGGTCCAATAGAAGAGACCCAGTACTTC
13	few	TRBV9	-	TRBJ1-1	CASSVDINTEAFF	TGTGCCAGCAGCGTAGACATTAACACTGAAGCTTTCTTT
15	-	TRBV6-1	TRBD2	TRBJ2-1	CASRKLAGRDHEQFF	TGTGCCAGCAGAAAACTAGCGGGAAGAGATCATGAGCAGTTCTTC
16	-	TRBV7-3	-	TRBJ2-1	CASSIRAGGTKDEQFF	TGTGCCAGTTCGATCAGGGCGGGCGGGACCAAGGATGAGCAGTTCTTC
12	many	TRBV4-1	-	TRBJ2-7	CASSQDRSEQYF	TGCGCCAGCAGCCAAGATAGGAGCGAGCAGTACTTC